These T cell receptor beta chains were read from a single sample in a study of T-cell reconstitution after alpha-beta-depleted transplantation in children. TCRdb re-called the PCR reads through MiXCR, storing one row per CDR3 protein. The profile shows about 980,000 distinct CDR3 sequences, about 31% of them singletons. Sequencing used PBMCs, mostly from graft donor cells, obtained 360 days after TCRalphabeta/CD19-depleted stem cell transplant. The origin of the receptors is a boy under three years old who had a stem cell transplant for SCID, so the T cells may come from the graft donor. CDR3s include the opening cysteine and the closing phenylalanine or tryptophan. Fields, in order: V gene, clone size, D gene, J gene, CDR3 protein, CDR3 DNA. The D gene is left open where the match is weak. Clone size appears in some rows only: once, few, many, or a class for an expanded clone.

V: TRBV5-1; size: few; D: .; J: TRBJ1-2; CDR3: CASSFGDSHYGYTF; DNA: TGCGCCAGCAGCTTCGGGGACTCCCACTATGGCTACACCTTC
V: TRBV9; size: few; D: .; J: TRBJ2-3; CDR3: CASTRRDISTDTQYF; DNA: TGTGCCAGCACCCGCCGGGACATTAGCACAGATACGCAGTATTTT
V: TRBV12-3/TRBV12-4; size: .; D: TRBD1; J: TRBJ2-3; CDR3: CASKQGGTDTQYF; DNA: TGTGCCAGCAAACAGGGGGGCACAGATACGCAGTATTTT
V: TRBV7-8; size: .; D: TRBD2; J: TRBJ2-3; CDR3: CASSLGPTSGGGDTQYF; DNA: TGTGCCAGCAGCTTAGGGCCGACTAGCGGGGGGGGAGATACGCAGTATTTT
V: TRBV18; size: few; D: .; J: TRBJ2-2; CDR3: CASSPVKQSTGELFF; DNA: TGTGCCAGCTCACCAGTGAAACAGAGCACCGGGGAGCTGTTTTTT
V: TRBV7-3; size: .; D: TRBD1; J: TRBJ2-1; CDR3: CASSLRSGGLDNEQFF; DNA: TGTGCCAGCAGCTTACGCTCAGGGGGCCTCGACAATGAGCAGTTCTTC
V: TRBV3-1; size: once; D: .; J: TRBJ2-1; CDR3: CASSLQLGGSYNEQFF; DNA: TGTGCCAGCAGCCTCCAACTCGGGGGCTCCTACAATGAGCAGTTCTTC
V: TRBV4-3; size: .; D: .; J: TRBJ2-3; CDR3: CASSQVVGGSSTDTQYF; DNA: TGCGCCAGCAGCCAAGTGGTGGGCGGTTCTAGCACAGATACGCAGTATTTT
V: TRBV20-1; size: .; D: .; J: TRBJ2-3; CDR3: CSARESPVWQYF; DNA: TGCAGTGCTAGAGAGTCACCTGTTTGGCAGTATTTT
V: TRBV9; size: .; D: TRBD2; J: TRBJ2-3; CDR3: CASSPRASGTSDDTQYF; DNA: TGTGCCAGCAGCCCACGGGCGAGCGGGACCTCCGACGATACGCAGTATTTT
V: TRBV5-6; size: .; D: .; J: TRBJ2-3; CDR3: CASSLAGAMGRVYF; DNA: TGTGCCAGCAGCTTGGCGGGGGCCATGGGGCGAGTCTATTTT
V: TRBV7-6; size: .; D: .; J: TRBJ2-7; CDR3: CASSFGDILTSYEQYF; DNA: TGTGCCAGCAGCTTCGGGGACATACTTACCTCCTACGAGCAGTACTTC
V: TRBV4-3; size: few; D: .; J: TRBJ2-1; CDR3: CASSQDRSRSYNEQFF; DNA: TGCGCCAGCAGCCAAGATCGCAGCCGTTCCTACAATGAGCAGTTCTTC
V: TRBV28; size: .; D: .; J: TRBJ2-2; CDR3: CASSLGGTVTGELFF; DNA: TGTGCCAGCAGTTTAGGGGGTACAGTTACCGGGGAGCTGTTTTTT